The clone carrying this T cell receptor beta chain was recorded many times. The antigen is undetermined. Joint extraction of RNA and DNA used roughly 19-33 mg of bulk tissue that was unsorted. The CDR3 is 13 residues long. Trimming stripped 6 bases from V and 4 bases from J, with 10 bases between. The data originate from a study of tumor-infiltrating lymphocytes in primary liver carcinoma. Regarding the study as a whole: Tumor region pairs shared more overlap than did tumor-adjacent and tumor-blood pairs.

Total RNA (roughly 550 ng) served as template for TCR beta cDNA synthesis primed by a constant-region primer. Libraries covering TCR beta were generated through three nested multiplex PCR rounds (using a slightly modified ARM-PCR). Running around 10 cycles apiece, the first two PCR rounds relied on TRBV1-TRBV30 forward primers together with a C-beta reverse primer. A single record per CDR3 protein comes from TCRdb applying MiXCR to the multiplex PCR reads. The repertoire has around 50,000 distinct CDR3 sequences, about 70% of them found once; the top ten carry about a quarter. The rearrangement uses TRBV12-3 or TRBV12-4 and TRBJ1-5, with TRBD1 as a possible D gene (5 bases). The specimen was liver tumor tissue from sampling region 3. Noted subset: tumor region T3, left-lateral pole. This sequence originates from a man in his forties or fifties with primary liver carcinoma and hepatitis B virus infection. The CDR3 DNA sequence: TGTGCCAGCAGCCGGGACCTAAATCAGCCCCAGCATTTT. Translation gives CASSRDLNQPQHF.